Detailed here is one TCR beta chain. Its antigen is currently unknown. Assay: immunoSEQ multiplex PCR; the TCRdb copy retains only in-frame clones and omits some. The sample contains some 480,000 clones, roughly 78% of which appear only once. The data belong to a study of shared clonotypes between healthy human individuals. The study, taken as a whole, reports: Collection of samples was limited to blood; tissue repertoires likely differ. With few donors, the genetic and exposure-history diversity represented was limited.

All donors were Caucasian adults living in Nashville, Tennessee. Genomic DNA for unsorted samples was obtained from 70 million to 100 million PBMCs. The receptor was isolated from a woman in her thirties or forties in good health. Some clones in this sample may be carry-over from other donors' samples. Material: PBMCs.

CDR3 nucleotides: TGTGCCAGCAGCTTAGGGGCAGGGTCCTACGAGCAGTACTTC. The encoded protein is CASSLGAGSYEQYF. V usage is TRBV7-6 and J usage is TRBJ2-7; D may be TRBD1 (5 bases). Between the trimmed V and J ends, which lost 1 base and 1 base, there was a span of 8 bases. The length of the CDR3 is 14 residues. Germline-derived CDR1 and CDR2 are SGHVS and FNYEAQ. The full variable domain, its missing parts supplied by reference TRBV7-6 and TRBJ2-7, is GAGVSQSPRYKVTKRGQDVALRCDPISGHVSLYWYRQALGQGPEFLTYFNYEAQQDKSGLPNDRFSAERPEGSISTLTIQRTEQRDSAMYRCASSLGAGSYEQYFGPGTRLTVT.